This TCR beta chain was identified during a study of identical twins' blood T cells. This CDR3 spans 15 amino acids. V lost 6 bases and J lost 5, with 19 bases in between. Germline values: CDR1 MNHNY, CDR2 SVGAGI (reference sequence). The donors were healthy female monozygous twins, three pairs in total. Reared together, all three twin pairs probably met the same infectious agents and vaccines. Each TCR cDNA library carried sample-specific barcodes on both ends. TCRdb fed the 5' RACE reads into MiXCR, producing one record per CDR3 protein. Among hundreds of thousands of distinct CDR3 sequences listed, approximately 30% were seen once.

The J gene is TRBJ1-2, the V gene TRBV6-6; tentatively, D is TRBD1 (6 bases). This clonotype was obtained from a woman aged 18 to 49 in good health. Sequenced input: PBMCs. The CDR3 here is CASSLDSGASYGYTF. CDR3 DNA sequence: TGTGCCAGCAGCCTGGATTCGGGGGCGTCTTATGGCTACACCTTC.